These 24 T cell receptor beta chains were sequenced from one sample in a study of blood T cells in healthy people across ages. Primers used in a second PCR of roughly 6 to 11 cycles were a sample-barcoded 5' primer and a J-beta primer mix. TCRdb re-derived calls from the 5' RACE reads in MiXCR, one entry per CDR3 protein. The sample holds hundreds of thousands of distinct CDR3 sequences, 25% to 35% seen once. The sequencing sample was made of blood. The receptor source for this set is a woman of 80 years or more in good health.

The chain has TRBV21-1 and TRBJ2-3; the DNA was not used to check the table's D call, TRBD2. TRBV21-1 is a pseudogene. This CDR3 is 17 amino acids long. The CDR3 sequence is CASSKAVSGECTDTQYF. CDR3 DNA sequence: TGTGCCAGCAGCAAAGCGGTTAGCGGGGAGTGCACAGATACGCAGTATTTT.

V is TRBV30 and J is TRBJ2-5, with 7 bases matching TRBD1. CDR1 and CDR2 (germline): GTSNPN, SVGIG (reference sequence). CDR3 length: 13 residues. This CDR3 reads CALEGASQETQYF. The DNA of the CDR3 is TGTGCTTTAGAGGGGGCGAGCCAAGAGACCCAGTACTTC.

The chain employs TRBV30 and TRBJ2-1; weak D call: TRBD1 (5 bases). The V end was cut by 6 bases, the J end by 0 bases, with 12 bases between. CDR1 and CDR2 (germline): GTSNPN, SVGIG (reference sequence). This CDR3 has 14 amino acids. The CDR3 nucleotides read TGTGCCTGTCTGACAGCTTCCTCCTACAATGAGCAGTTCTTC. Translation gives CACLTASSYNEQFF.

This clonotype was picked up many times. V gene TRBV10-3 combines with J gene TRBJ2-5, with D tentatively TRBD1 (5 bases). From germline, CDR1 is ENHRY and CDR2 SYGVKD. The V gene lost 0 bases and the J gene lost 2 bases, with 7 bases spanning the gap. The CDR3 has 14 amino acids. The CDR3 DNA reads TGTGCCATCAGTGAGTCAAGGGGTCAAGAGACCCAGTACTTC. It is translated as CAISESRGQETQYF.

The rearrangement joins TRBV6-6 to TRBJ1-1, with D perhaps TRBD1 (5 bases). The CDR3 has 12 amino acids. Trimming removed 2 bases at V and 10 bases at J, with 11 bases between. The germline V gene has CDR1 MNHNY and CDR2 SVGAGI (reference sequence). The CDR3 here is CASSYPQGIAFF. CDR3 DNA: TGTGCCAGCAGTTACCCCCAGGGTATAGCTTTCTTT.

This clonotype is a singleton in its sample. A much larger clone is a single base away; this may be a read error. The rearrangement joins TRBV5-1 to TRBJ1-2; D not certain. The CDR3 covers 9 residues. V lost 5 bases and J 8 bases, leaving 4 bases between the germline ends. Germline loops: CDR1 SGHRS, CDR2 YFSETQ. CDR3 sequence: CASRGGYTF. CDR3 nucleotide sequence: TGCGCCAGCAGGGGAGGCTACACCTTC.

At least ten counts were recorded for this clonotype. The J gene is TRBJ2-1, the V gene TRBV6-6, with D unresolved. Germline V gene sequence: CDR1 MNHNY, CDR2 SVGAGI (reference sequence). Trimming pared 8 bases from V and 1 base from J, leaving 9 bases between. This CDR3 is 13 amino acids long. The chain's CDR3 is CASAPASYNEQFF. The CDR3 nucleotides read TGTGCCAGCGCCCCGGCTTCCTACAATGAGCAGTTCTTC.

The chain recombines TRBV29-1 with TRBJ2-7; perhaps TRBD1 as D (5 bases). Between the trimmed V and J ends, which lost 2 bases and 6 bases, there was a span of 11 bases. Germline V gene lookup returns CDR1 SQVTM and CDR2 ANQGSEA. CDR3 length: 12 residues. CDR3 in DNA: TGCAGCGTTGAACAGGACACGCGCGAGCAGTACTTC. It encodes CSVEQDTREQYF.

This clonotype was counted ten times or more. The chain couples TRBV6-5 to TRBJ1-5; 9 nucleotides match TRBD1. CDR1 and CDR2 from the germline V gene are MNHEY and SVGAGI. The length of the CDR3 is 15 residues. The V segment lost 4 bases and the J segment 7 bases; nucleotides outside the gene matches: 8. The CDR3 DNA sequence: TGTGCCAGCAGTTCCGCGGGACAGGGAAGGCAGCCCCAGCATTTT. Protein: CASSSAGQGRQPQHF.

This clonotype was recorded at least ten times. The CDR3 is CASSLTRGNYGYTF. CDR3 in DNA: TGCGCCAGCAGCCTTACCAGGGGTAACTATGGCTACACCTTC. This sequence joins TRBV4-1 and TRBJ1-2, with a weak D call TRBD1 (6 bases). Between the trimmed V and J ends, which lost 4 bases and 1 base, there was a span of 10 bases. Per germline, CDR1 MGHRA and CDR2 YSYEKL. This CDR3 has 14 amino acids.

This clonotype was detected many times. The chain recombines TRBV7-2 with TRBJ2-5; a weak D match, TRBD2 (5 bases). Germline CDR1 reads SGHTA; CDR2 reads FQGNSA. The CDR3 is 14 amino acids. Trimming shortened V by 5 bases and J by 0 bases, and 10 bases separated the two germline ends. CDR3: CASSVRRNQETQYF. CDR3 sequence (DNA): TGTGCCAGCAGCGTTAGGAGGAACCAAGAGACCCAGTACTTC.

The chain has TRBV20-1 and TRBJ2-1; D remains unclear. Germline V gene lookup returns CDR1 DFQATT and CDR2 SNEGSKA (reference sequence). CDR3 length: 16 residues. The V end was cut by 0 bases, the J end by 0 bases, with 12 bases between. The CDR3 DNA is TGCAGTGCTAGAGATCCTAGACTGAGCTCCTACAATGAGCAGTTCTTC. Amino acid sequence: CSARDPRLSSYNEQFF.

This clonotype came up many times. The chain carries TRBV20-1 and TRBJ2-1, with D tentatively TRBD2 (7 bases). The V gene lost 4 bases and the J gene lost 0 bases, with 19 bases spanning the gap. The CDR3 covers 17 residues. Per germline, CDR1 DFQATT and CDR2 SNEGSKA (reference sequence). This chain's CDR3 is CSAKRIAGASSYNEQFF. CDR3 DNA: TGCAGTGCTAAACGGATTGCGGGGGCTTCCTCCTACAATGAGCAGTTCTTC.

The chain employs TRBV6-1 and TRBJ2-3; possible D gene TRBD1, 6 bases. The CDR3 totals 13 residues. Looked up from germline, CDR1 is MNHNS and CDR2 is SASEGT. V lost 7 bases and J lost 0, with 8 bases in between. The CDR3 sequence is CASTGQSTDTQYF. The CDR3 coding sequence is TGTGCCAGCACCGGACAGAGCACAGATACGCAGTATTTT.

On this clonotype: This sequence may be a read error, since a much larger clone differs from it by one base. The chain links TRBV2 to TRBJ2-3, with D uncertain. Germline V lookup: CDR1 SNHLY, CDR2 FYNNEI. CDR3 size: 15 residues. The CDR3 is CASSKRSTFTDAQYF. CDR3 bases: TGTGCCAGCAGTAAGAGGTCTACCTTCACAGATGCGCAGTATTTT. The full variable domain, its missing parts supplied by reference TRBV2 and TRBJ2-3, is EPEVTQTPSHQVTQMGQEVILRCVPISNHLYFYWYRQILGQKVEFLVSFYNNEISEKSEIFDDQFSVERPDGSNFTLKIRSTKLEDSAMYFCASSKRSTFTDAQYFGPGTRLTVL.

Many counts were recorded for this clonotype. The V gene is TRBV27, the J gene TRBJ2-3; 11 nucleotides match TRBD2. Germline values: CDR1 MNHEY, CDR2 SMNVEV (reference sequence). The CDR3 runs to 18 residues. V dropped 3 bases and J dropped 0; count of bases not matched to a gene: 8. CDR3 sequence (DNA): TGTGCCAGCAGTTTTAGGGTAGCGGGGGGGGCTAGCACAGATACGCAGTATTTT. Translation: CASSFRVAGGASTDTQYF.

This clonotype was recorded at least ten times. This chain joins TRBV20-1 and TRBJ2-7; D is possibly TRBD1 (6 bases). CDR3 length: 12 amino acids. V lost 5 bases and J lost 4, with 12 bases in between. Looked up from germline, CDR1 is DFQATT and CDR2 is SNEGSKA (reference sequence). DNA for the CDR3: TGCAGTGCTCCGACAGGCCCTTACGAGCAGTACTTC. This translates into CSAPTGPYEQYF.

CDR3 sequence reads: CASSVGGRRNTIYF. For the CDR3, the DNA is TGTGCCAGCAGCGTAGGGGGGCGGCGAAACACCATATATTTT. This chain connects TRBV9 to TRBJ1-3, with D maybe TRBD1 (6 bases). Per the germline V gene, CDR1 is SGDLS and CDR2 is YYNGEE. The CDR3 spans 14 residues. Trimming stripped 0 bases from V and 5 bases from J, with 9 bases between. Full variable domain (missing parts from reference TRBV9 and TRBJ1-3): DSGVTQTPKHLITATGQRVTLRCSPRSGDLSVYWYQQSLDQGLQFLIQYYNGEERAKGNILERFSAQQFPDLHSELNLSSLELGDSALYFCASSVGGRRNTIYFGEGSWLTVV.

This clonotype was picked up a small number of times. The CDR3 reads CASSQDGSGGDYGYTF. CDR3 DNA sequence: TGCGCCAGCAGCCAAGATGGTTCAGGGGGAGACTATGGCTACACCTTC. V gene TRBV4-3 combines with J gene TRBJ1-2; 7 nucleotides agree with TRBD1. V trimming: 0 bases; J trimming: 3 bases; junction bases outside the gene matches: 7. This CDR3 spans 16 amino acids. Germline V gene data show CDR1 as LGHNA and CDR2 as YSLEER.

Note on this clonotype: A clone one base away is much larger, so this may be a read error. The gene calls are TRBV20-1 and TRBJ2-5; D is uncertain. The CDR3 length is 12 residues. Germline V gene lookup returns CDR1 DFQATT and CDR2 SNEGSKA (reference sequence). The DNA of the CDR3 is TGCAGGGCTAGAGGCAGGCCAGAGACCCAGTACTTC. Translated: CRARGRPETQYF.

In its sample, this clonotype was seen a few times. V usage is TRBV6-1 and J usage is TRBJ1-1; tentative D call: TRBD1 (6 bases). Germline V gene sequence: CDR1 MNHNS, CDR2 SASEGT. The CDR3 is 15 amino acids. Deletions cut 6 bases from V and 0 bases from J, with 14 bases between. The CDR3 here is CASSKGTLMNTEAFF. The CDR3 DNA sequence: TGTGCCAGCAGCAAGGGGACACTGATGAACACTGAAGCTTTCTTT.

This clonotype was detected only a few times. The rearrangement joins TRBV20-1 to TRBJ2-5; 7 bases agree with TRBD1. Trimming removed 3 bases from V and 4 bases from J; junction bases left unmatched: 11. There are 15 residues in the CDR3. Germline loops: CDR1 DFQATT, CDR2 SNEGSKA (reference sequence). The CDR3 loop is CSASIDSGTVETQYF. The CDR3 DNA reads TGCAGTGCTAGCATAGACTCCGGGACAGTAGAGACCCAGTACTTC.

The sample holds many counts of this clonotype. The chain employs TRBV20-1 and TRBJ2-7, with 12 nucleotides matching TRBD2. CDR3 length: 17 amino acids. CDR1 is DFQATT, CDR2 SNEGSKA, per germline (reference sequence). Germline trimming cut 0 bases from V and 4 bases from J; bases unmatched to any gene: 10. The CDR3 is CSARDIRASGGAYEQYF. CDR3 bases: TGCAGTGCTAGAGATATCAGGGCTAGCGGGGGGGCTTACGAGCAGTACTTC.

For this clonotype: The junction differs from germline at one of its ends, possibly a read error. The V gene is TRBV7-7, the J gene TRBJ2-5; 7 bases agree with TRBD2. The CDR3 extends over 15 amino acids. Germline CDR1 and CDR2: SSHAT and FNYEAQ (reference sequence). CDR3 sequence: CACSLAGQGEETQYF. CDR3 coding DNA: TGTGCCTGCAGCTTAGCGGGCCAGGGAGAAGAGACCCAGTACTTC. The variable domain in full, with the rest retrieved from reference TRBV7-7 and TRBJ2-5, is GAGVSQSPRYKVTKRGQDVTLRCDPISSHATLYWYQQALGQGPEFLTYFNYEAQPDKSGLPSDRFSAERPEGSISTLTIQRTEQRDSAMYRCACSLAGQGEETQYFGPGTRLLVL.